This T cell receptor beta chain came from a study of cytomegalovirus exposure and HLA in healthy donors. CDR3 length: 14 amino acids. Trimming shortened V by 1 base and J by 0 bases, and 7 bases separated the two germline ends. Germline V gene lookup returns CDR1 MGHRA and CDR2 YSYEKL. The PCR employed 60 Vbeta primers together with 13 Jbeta primers. TCRdb's copy holds only in-frame clones and misses some; the assay was immunoSEQ multiplex PCR. This table holds approximately 120,000 clones, 74% found once. The chain uses TRBV4-1 and TRBJ2-7; D uncertain. The TCR originated in a human donor in good health. Sample: PBMCs. CDR3 sequence reads: CASSQGVLSYEQYF. The CDR3 DNA reads as TGCGCCAGCAGCCAAGGAGTCCTCTCCTACGAGCAGTACTTC.